Described below is a single TCR beta chain sequence and its context. The antigen remains undetermined. V lost 8 bases and J 5 bases, leaving 13 bases between the germline ends. This CDR3 region has 13 residues. Germline assignment: CDR1 MNHNS and CDR2 SASEGT. The sample comes from a study of Tregs in tolerant kidney transplant recipients. The method was immunoSEQ multiplex PCR; TCRdb's version includes in-frame clones alone and lacks a portion of them. The table shows 20,000 or so clones, with about three fifths occurring only once. This chain joins TRBV6-1 and TRBJ1-3; D gene uncertain. The sequencing sample was made of Tregs from blood cultured with allogeneic cells. The sequence was collected from a human donor in good health. The CDR3 loop is CASGNNPRNTIYF. CDR3 DNA sequence: TGTGCCAGCGGAAACAACCCAAGAAACACCATATATTTT.